These 22 T cell receptor beta chains were all obtained from the same sample, sequenced in a study of blood T cell repertoires in COVID-19. The method was immunoSEQ multiplex PCR; TCRdb's version includes in-frame clones alone and lacks a portion of them. The sample has approximately 190,000 clones, 75% to 90% seen once; the top ten hold roughly 6.7%. Sequenced sample: peripheral blood. The source is a man aged 55 to 70 with acute or convalescent COVID-19.

V gene TRBV6-2 or TRBV6-3 combines with J gene TRBJ2-7; D gene ambiguous. V was clipped by 2 bases and J by 2 bases, with 4 bases between them. The CDR3 sequence is 12 residues long. Germline V gives CDR1 MNHEY, CDR2 SVGEGT. The CDR3 nucleotides are TGTGCCAGCAGTTACCCGGCCTACGAGCAGTACTTC. This translates into CASSYPAYEQYF.

The chain carries TRBV3-1 (or the pseudogene TRBV3-2) and TRBJ1-5, with TRBD1 matching over 11 bases. Germline CDR1 and CDR2: LGHDT and YNNKEL (reference sequence). Unmatched junction bases numbered 2, after V lost 1 base and J lost 0 bases. This CDR3 region has 17 residues. The CDR3 sequence is CASSQGTGGDSNQPQHF. The CDR3 DNA reads as TGTGCCAGCAGCCAAGGGACAGGGGGCGATAGCAATCAGCCCCAGCATTTT.

This clone was counted between two and nine times. The gene calls are TRBV14 and TRBJ1-1, with D perhaps TRBD1 (5 bases). Trimming pared 0 bases from V and 1 base from J, leaving 9 bases between. The length of the CDR3 is 15 residues. Germline loops: CDR1 SGHDN, CDR2 FVKESK. The chain's CDR3 is CASSQERGWNTEAFF. Here the CDR3 DNA reads TGTGCCAGCAGCCAAGAAAGGGGTTGGAACACTGAAGCTTTCTTT.

The rearrangement joins TRBV7-2 to TRBJ1-2; D perhaps matches TRBD1 (6 bases). Germline CDR1 SGHTA, CDR2 FQGNSA. This CDR3 contains 15 residues. With 3 bases removed from V and 4 bases from J, the gap between germline ends came to 15 bases. The CDR3 loop is CASSLTGQGGYGYTF. The CDR3 bases are TGTGCCAGCAGCTTGACGGGACAAGGCGGCTATGGCTACACCTTC.

The chain carries TRBV6-4 and TRBJ2-7, with D possibly matching TRBD2 (6 bases). V was pared by 2 bases and J by 0 bases, with 8 bases between. Germline CDR1 is MRHNA and CDR2 is SNTAGT. This CDR3 spans 14 amino acids. In DNA form, the CDR3 reads TGTGCCAGCAGTGACAGGGACTTCTCCTACGAGCAGTACTTC. Protein: CASSDRDFSYEQYF.

This clone occurred once. J is TRBJ2-1 and V is TRBV6-5, with 14 nucleotides matching TRBD2. CDR1 MNHEY and CDR2 SVGAGI come from the germline V gene. V was clipped by 6 bases and J by 6 bases; unmatched bases: 4. The CDR3 loop spans 15 amino acids. CDR3 DNA sequence: TGTGCCAGCAGCCTCGGACTAGCGGGAGGCAATGAGCAGTTCTTC. It translates to CASSLGLAGGNEQFF.

This clone was counted between two and nine times. This chain uses TRBV6-5 with TRBJ2-2; no definite D call. The CDR3 spans 15 residues. The germline gives CDR1 MNHEY, CDR2 SVGAGI. The V gene lost 7 bases and the J gene lost 1 base, with 13 bases spanning the gap. The CDR3 coding sequence is TGTGCCAGCATCGAGCAATTCCTGAACACCGGGGAGCTGTTTTTT. Translated, it gives CASIEQFLNTGELFF.

The V and J genes are TRBV5-4 and TRBJ2-2; 9 bases map to TRBD2. J lost 5 bases, V lost 0 bases, and 5 bases had no gene match. From germline, CDR1 is SGHNT and CDR2 YYREEE (reference sequence). The CDR3 spans 16 residues. The CDR3 region is CASSLGGGAGTGELFF. CDR3 in DNA: TGTGCCAGCAGCTTGGGCGGGGGGGCAGGGACCGGGGAGCTGTTTTTT.

This rearrangement joins TRBV7-6 to TRBJ1-6; 7 bases map to TRBD1. Germline lookup yields CDR1 SGHVS and CDR2 FNYEAQ. J was trimmed by 5 bases and V by 2 bases; bases with no gene match: 6. This CDR3 has 16 amino acids. This CDR3 reads CASSLRQGGNNSPLHF. CDR3 nucleotide sequence: TGTGCCAGCAGCTTAAGACAGGGCGGGAATAATTCACCCCTCCACTTT. Full variable domain (missing parts from reference TRBV7-6 and TRBJ1-6): GAGVSQSPRYKVTKRGQDVALRCDPISGHVSLYWYRQALGQGPEFLTYFNYEAQQDKSGLPNDRFSAERPEGSISTLTIQRTEQRDSAMYRCASSLRQGGNNSPLHFGNGTRLTVT.

This clone showed up just a few times. The chain combines TRBV10-3 with TRBJ1-1; D possibly corresponds to TRBD1 (5 bases). Germline V gene data show CDR1 as ENHRY and CDR2 as SYGVKD. This CDR3 contains 13 residues. V was clipped by 9 bases and J by 1 base, with 12 bases between them. CDR3 sequence: CAIRGPGNTEAFF. The CDR3 DNA follows: TGTGCCATAAGGGGCCCTGGGAACACTGAAGCTTTCTTT.

The chain has TRBV6-5 and TRBJ2-3, with 8 positions matching TRBD2. V lost 6 bases and J lost 1; bases outside the gene matches: 0. This CDR3 comprises 13 residues. Germline lookup yields CDR1 MNHEY and CDR2 SVGAGI. CDR3 nucleotide sequence: TGTGCCAGCAGGACTAGCGGCACAGATACGCAGTATTTT. Protein sequence: CASRTSGTDTQYF.

The chain has TRBV7-8 and TRBJ1-6, with D possibly TRBD1 on 6 matching bases. CDR3 length equals 14 residues. The ends were cut back, 5 bases at V and 4 bases at J, with 9 bases in the middle. Germline CDR1 is SGHVS and CDR2 is FQNEAQ. The CDR3 region has the DNA TGTGCCAGCAGCCAAGGGGGATATAATTCACCCCTCCACTTT. This encodes CASSQGGYNSPLHF.

This clone appeared a single time. The chain carries TRBV4-2 and TRBJ1-2; weak D call: TRBD1 (5 bases). Trimming took off 0 bases at V and 2 bases at J, with 13 bases between the two ends. Per the germline V gene, CDR1 is LGHNA and CDR2 is YNFKEQ. This CDR3 spans 16 amino acids. Here the CDR3 reads CASSQDAGGMNYGYTF. CDR3 DNA: TGTGCCAGCAGCCAAGATGCGGGGGGGATGAACTATGGCTACACCTTC.

Comment on this clone: Distinct nucleotide sequences in the sample also encode this CDR3. The chain recombines TRBV5-1 with TRBJ2-2; TRBD1 matches at 10 bases. CDR3 length: 15 residues. V was pared by 3 bases and J by 5 bases, with 4 bases of the junction left unmatched. Per germline, CDR1 SGHRS and CDR2 YFSETQ. The CDR3 nucleotides are TGCGCCAGCAGCTCGGGACAGGGGAATACCGGGGAGCTGTTTTTT. As protein: CASSSGQGNTGELFF.

This clone was observed once. The genes are TRBV4-3 and TRBJ1-6; 8 nucleotides agree with TRBD1. V was pared by 4 bases and J by 6 bases, with 2 bases of the junction left unmatched. This CDR3 contains 14 residues. CDR1 LGHNA and CDR2 YSLEER come from the germline V gene. CDR3 in amino acids: CASSLTGVNSPLHF. CDR3 bases: TGCGCCAGCAGCCTGACAGGGGTTAATTCACCCCTCCACTTT.

Here the CDR3 reads CASSRGQGPAEAFF. CDR3 in DNA: TGTGCCAGCAGCCGGGGACAGGGGCCCGCTGAAGCTTTCTTT. This chain connects TRBV6-5 to TRBJ1-1; 10 bases fit TRBD1. CDR1 and CDR2 from the germline V gene are MNHEY and SVGAGI. J gave up 6 bases and V 6 bases, and 7 bases lay outside the gene matches. CDR3 length: 14 residues.

This sequence joins TRBV6-5 and TRBJ1-2; 7 bases match TRBD1. The CDR3 extends over 13 amino acids. V dropped 5 bases and J dropped 7; count of bases not matched to a gene: 7. The V gene's germline CDR1 is MNHEY and CDR2 SVGAGI. The CDR3 is CASSRGTASGYTF. The CDR3 DNA follows: TGTGCCAGCAGTAGAGGGACAGCATCTGGCTACACCTTC.

This clone was recorded a few times. The J gene is TRBJ1-6, the V gene TRBV27; a weak D match, TRBD1 (5 bases). Trimming cost V 5 bases and J 14 bases, with 22 bases left between them. The CDR3 covers 15 residues. The germline V gene has CDR1 MNHEY and CDR2 SMNVEV (reference sequence). CDR3 in amino acids: CASSADGGSYATLHF. The CDR3 DNA follows: TGTGCCAGCAGTGCGGACGGGGGGTCCTATGCGACCCTCCACTTT.

The V call is TRBV10-3, the J call TRBJ1-2; tentative D call: TRBD1 (6 bases). This CDR3 has 15 residues. Trimming shortened V by 5 bases and J by 2 bases, and 15 bases separated the two germline ends. Per germline, CDR1 ENHRY and CDR2 SYGVKD. For the CDR3, the DNA is TGTGCCATCAGTTCCCAACAGGGTTCCAACTATGGCTACACCTTC. The encoded protein is CAISSQQGSNYGYTF.

The chain has TRBV19 and TRBJ1-1, with D possibly being TRBD1 (6 bases). Germline CDR1 and CDR2: LNHDA and SQIVND (reference sequence). The CDR3 extends over 17 amino acids. Trimming removed 3 bases from V and 5 bases from J, with 22 bases in between. CDR3 loop: CASSMGARLRGGTEAFF. CDR3 DNA sequence: TGTGCCAGTAGTATGGGGGCCAGGTTGAGAGGGGGAACTGAAGCTTTCTTT.

The chain employs TRBV9 and TRBJ1-1, with 9 bases matching TRBD1. The germline CDR1 and CDR2 sequences are SGDLS and YYNGEE. V lost 3 bases to trimming and J lost 7 bases; unmatched junction nucleotides: 13. The CDR3 contains 16 residues. The CDR3 coding sequence is TGTGCCAGCAGCGGACCCACCGGGACAGGGCCTTTTGAAGCTTTCTTT. Translated: CASSGPTGTGPFEAFF.

This clone was picked up a small number of times. The genes are TRBV6-1 and TRBJ1-6; D is uncertain. V lost 3 bases and J lost 6, with 9 bases in between. Germline V gene lookup returns CDR1 MNHNS and CDR2 SASEGT. The length of the CDR3 is 14 residues. The CDR3 reads CASSERQINSPLHF. The CDR3 DNA reads as TGTGCCAGCAGTGAGCGGCAGATTAATTCACCCCTCCACTTT.